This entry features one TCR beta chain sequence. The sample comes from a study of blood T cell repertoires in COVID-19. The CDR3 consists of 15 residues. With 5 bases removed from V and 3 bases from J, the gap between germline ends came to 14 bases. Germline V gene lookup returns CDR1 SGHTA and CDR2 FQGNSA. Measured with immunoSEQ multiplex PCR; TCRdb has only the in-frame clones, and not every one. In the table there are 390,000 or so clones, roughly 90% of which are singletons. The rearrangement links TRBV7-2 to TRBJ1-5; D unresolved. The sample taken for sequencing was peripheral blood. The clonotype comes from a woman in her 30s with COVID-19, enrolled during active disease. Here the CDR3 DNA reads TGTGCCAGCAGCAAAAGCGGGCAGTTCAATCAGCCCCAGCATTTT. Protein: CASSKSGQFNQPQHF.